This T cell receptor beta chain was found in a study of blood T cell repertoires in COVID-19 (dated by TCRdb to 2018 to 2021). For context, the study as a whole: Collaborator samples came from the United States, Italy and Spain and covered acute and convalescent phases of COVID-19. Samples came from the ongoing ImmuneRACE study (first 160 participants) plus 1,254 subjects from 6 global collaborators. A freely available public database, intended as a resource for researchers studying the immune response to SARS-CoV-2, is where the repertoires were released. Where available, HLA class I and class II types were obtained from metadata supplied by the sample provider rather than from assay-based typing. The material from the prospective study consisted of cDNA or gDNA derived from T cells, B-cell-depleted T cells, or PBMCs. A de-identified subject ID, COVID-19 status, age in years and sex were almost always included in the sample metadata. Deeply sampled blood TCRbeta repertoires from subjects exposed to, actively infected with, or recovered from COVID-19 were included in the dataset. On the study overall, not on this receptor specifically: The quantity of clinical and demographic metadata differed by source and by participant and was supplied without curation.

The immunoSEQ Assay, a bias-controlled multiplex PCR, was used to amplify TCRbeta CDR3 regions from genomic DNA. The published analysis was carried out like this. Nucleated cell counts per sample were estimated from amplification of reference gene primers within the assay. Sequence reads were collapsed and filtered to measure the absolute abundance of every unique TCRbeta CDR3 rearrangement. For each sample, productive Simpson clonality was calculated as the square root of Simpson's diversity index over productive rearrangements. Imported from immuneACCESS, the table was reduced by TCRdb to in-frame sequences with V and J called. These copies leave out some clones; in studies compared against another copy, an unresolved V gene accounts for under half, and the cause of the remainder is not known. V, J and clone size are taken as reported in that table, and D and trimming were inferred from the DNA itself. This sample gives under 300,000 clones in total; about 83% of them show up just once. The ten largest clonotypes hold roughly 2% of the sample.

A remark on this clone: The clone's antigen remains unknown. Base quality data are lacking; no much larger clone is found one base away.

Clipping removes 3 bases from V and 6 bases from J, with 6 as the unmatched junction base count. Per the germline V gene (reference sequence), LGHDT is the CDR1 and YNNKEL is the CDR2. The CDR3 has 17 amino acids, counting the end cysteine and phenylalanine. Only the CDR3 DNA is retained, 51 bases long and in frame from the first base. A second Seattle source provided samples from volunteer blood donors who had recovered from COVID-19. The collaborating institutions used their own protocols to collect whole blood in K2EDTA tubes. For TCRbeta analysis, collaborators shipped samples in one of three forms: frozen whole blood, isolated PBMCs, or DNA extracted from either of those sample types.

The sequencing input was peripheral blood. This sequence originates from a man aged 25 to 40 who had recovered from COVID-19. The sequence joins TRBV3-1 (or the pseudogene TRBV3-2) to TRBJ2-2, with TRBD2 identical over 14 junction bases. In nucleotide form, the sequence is TGTGCCAGCAGCCACCTAAGACTAGCGGGGGGGCCCGGGGAGCTGTTTTTT. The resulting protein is CASSHLRLAGGPGELFF.